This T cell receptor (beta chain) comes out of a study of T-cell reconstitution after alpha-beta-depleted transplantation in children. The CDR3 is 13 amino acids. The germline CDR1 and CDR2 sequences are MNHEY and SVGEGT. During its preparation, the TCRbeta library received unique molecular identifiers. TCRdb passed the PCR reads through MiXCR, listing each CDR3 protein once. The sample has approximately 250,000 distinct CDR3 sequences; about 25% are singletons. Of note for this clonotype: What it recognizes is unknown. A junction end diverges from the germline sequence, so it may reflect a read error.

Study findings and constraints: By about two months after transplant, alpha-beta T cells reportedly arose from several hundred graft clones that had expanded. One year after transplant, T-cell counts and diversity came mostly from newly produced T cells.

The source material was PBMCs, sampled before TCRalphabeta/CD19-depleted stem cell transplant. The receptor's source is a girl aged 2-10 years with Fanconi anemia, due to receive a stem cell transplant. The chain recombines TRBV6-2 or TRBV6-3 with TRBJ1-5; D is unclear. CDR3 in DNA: TGTGCCAGCAGTCATAGAGAGGGTGCAGGCCTGAATTTT. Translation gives CASSHREGAGLNF.